A selection of T cell receptor beta chains follows, all from one sample in a study of shared clonotypes between healthy human individuals. Sequencing used immunoSEQ multiplex PCR; TCRdb keeps in-frame clones, though not all of them. The sample includes about 1 million clones, approximately 80% of them seen just once. Sequencing was done on a sample of memory CD4+ T cells from PBMCs. All receptors come from a man between 18 and 35 years old in good health. Some clones in this sample may be carry-over from other donors' samples. Each CDR3 is given with its conserved first and last residue. A D gene is named only where the DNA matches it firmly.

TRBJ1-1 | TRBV6-1 | - | CASTLKHSF
TRBJ2-1 | TRBV10-3 | - | CAIKGDVGFWDNEQFF
TRBJ1-1 | TRBV7-8 | - | CASSLFAGENTEAFF
TRBJ2-1 | TRBV2 | - | CASRPRRNTSYNEQFF
TRBJ2-3 | TRBV2 | - | CASSDGEDTQYF
TRBJ2-7 | TRBV5-1 | TRBD1 | CASSSSTGYEQYF
TRBJ1-1 | TRBV5-4 | - | CASSKWTEEAFF
TRBJ2-7 | TRBV18 | TRBD2 | CASSPVAGGYEQYF
TRBJ1-5 | TRBV7-8 | - | CASSLGGGNSNQPQHF
TRBJ2-6 | TRBV5-1 | - | CASSTGTPEDVLTF
TRBJ1-2 | TRBV7-2 | - | CASSLMVVATGYGYTF
TRBJ2-3 | TRBV29-1 | TRBD2 | CSVARLAGDTDTQYF
TRBJ2-3 | TRBV7-2 | - | CASSLRLLRADTQYF
TRBJ1-2 | TRBV5-1 | - | CASSLDTFADASYTF
TRBJ2-1 | TRBV5-1 | TRBD1 | CASSPSPGQGVSGQFF
TRBJ2-1 | TRBV2 | TRBD2 | CASSGTSGTNEQFF
TRBJ2-3 | TRBV28 | TRBD2 | CASRGGKDTQYF
TRBJ2-1 | TRBV2 | TRBD2 | CASIFASGSNEQFF
TRBJ1-2 | TRBV7-2 | TRBD1 | CASSIGQGGYGYTF
TRBJ2-3 | TRBV6-1 | TRBD1 | CASSDMTGSDTQYF
TRBJ1-5 | TRBV15 | - | CATSTNLDQPQHF
TRBJ2-1 | TRBV7-9 | TRBD2 | CASSLAYPSGVEQFF
TRBJ2-5 | TRBV5-1 | - | CASSLTGSQGGETQYF
TRBJ2-1 | TRBV18 | - | CASAPGGGSYNEQFF
TRBJ2-1 | TRBV9 | - | CASSAGPRDEQFF
TRBJ2-7 | TRBV7-8 | - | CASSLNGLQTFYEQYF
TRBJ2-3 | TRBV7-3 | TRBD2 | CASSLTAGETDTQYF
TRBJ2-1 | TRBV9 | TRBD2 | CASSPRGVAGPVNEQFF
TRBJ2-7 | TRBV7-8 | - | CASSLGRLWGSHIYEQYF
TRBJ1-4 | TRBV30 | - | CAWSHVLTGEKLFF
TRBJ1-2 | TRBV30 | - | CAWSLGGPIYGYTF
TRBJ1-1 | TRBV27 | - | CASSLGEGTEAFF
TRBJ1-6 | TRBV11-2 | - | CASSLDRGTVWGGPSRPLHF
TRBJ2-3 | TRBV2 | - | CASSAVFGSTDTQYF
TRBJ2-1 | TRBV6-4 | TRBD2 | CASSEREYNEQFF
TRBJ1-2 | TRBV7-9 | - | CASSRRVGRVDYGYTF
TRBJ1-5 | TRBV18 | - | CASSLKQGSPNQPQHF
TRBJ1-6 | TRBV4-2 | - | CASSQVATYNSPLHF
TRBJ1-1 | TRBV18 | - | CASSPLGHPEAFF
TRBJ2-5 | TRBV27 | - | CASSLSGKTQYF
TRBJ2-3 | TRBV15 | - | CATSRVRGFTDTQYF